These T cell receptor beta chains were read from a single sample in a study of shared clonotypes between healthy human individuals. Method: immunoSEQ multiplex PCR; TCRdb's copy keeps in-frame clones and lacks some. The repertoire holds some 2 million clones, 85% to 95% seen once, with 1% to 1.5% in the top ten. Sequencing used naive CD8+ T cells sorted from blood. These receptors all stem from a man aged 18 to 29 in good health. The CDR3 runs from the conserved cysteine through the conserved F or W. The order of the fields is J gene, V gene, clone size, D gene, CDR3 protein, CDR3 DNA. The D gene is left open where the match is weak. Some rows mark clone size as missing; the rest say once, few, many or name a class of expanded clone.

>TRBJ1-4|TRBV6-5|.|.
CASSYQGSRGEKLFF
TGTGCCAGCAGTTACCAGGGCAGCCGCGGGGAAAAACTGTTTTTT
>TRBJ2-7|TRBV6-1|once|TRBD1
CASSQTGEVGYEQYF
TGTGCCAGCAGTCAGACAGGGGAGGTCGGTTACGAGCAGTACTTC
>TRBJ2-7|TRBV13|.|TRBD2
CASSSGLANYEQYF
TGTGCCAGCAGCTCAGGACTAGCTAACTACGAGCAGTACTTC
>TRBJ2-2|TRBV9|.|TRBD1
CASSAQGGATGELFF
TGTGCCAGCAGTGCACAGGGGGGAGCCACCGGGGAGCTGTTTTTT
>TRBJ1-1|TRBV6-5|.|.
CASSYREGDTEAFF
TGTGCCAGCAGTTACCGCGAAGGGGACACTGAAGCTTTCTTT
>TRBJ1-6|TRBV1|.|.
CTSSQRRRDSPLHF
TGCACCAGCAGCCAACGAAGGAGGGATTCACCCCTCCACTTT
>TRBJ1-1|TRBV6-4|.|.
CASSEWGGTEAFF
TGTGCCAGCAGTGAATGGGGCGGCACTGAAGCTTTCTTT
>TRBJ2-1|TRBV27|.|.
CASSLFEGSYNEQFF
TGTGCCAGCAGTTTATTCGAGGGGTCCTACAATGAGCAGTTCTTC
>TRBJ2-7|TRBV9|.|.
CASSQGTHEQYF
TGTGCCAGCAGCCAGGGGACACACGAGCAGTACTTC
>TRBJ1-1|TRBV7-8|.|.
CASTNPEWGAGTEAFF
TGTGCCAGCACCAACCCGGAGTGGGGGGCCGGGACTGAAGCTTTCTTT
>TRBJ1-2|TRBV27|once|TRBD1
CASTSTGGGYTF
TGTGCCAGCACTTCAACAGGGGGTGGCTACACCTTC
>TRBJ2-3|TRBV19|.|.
CASSITGVSADTQYF
TGTGCCAGTAGTATTACCGGGGTATCGGCAGATACGCAGTATTTT
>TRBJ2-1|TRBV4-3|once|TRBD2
CASSQEAGGLAGYIYNEQFF
TGCGCCAGCAGCCAAGAAGCCGGTGGACTAGCGGGATATATCTACAATGAGCAGTTCTTC
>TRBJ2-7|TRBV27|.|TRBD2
CASSTMGGYEQYF
TGTGCCAGCAGTACTATGGGGGGGTACGAGCAGTACTTC
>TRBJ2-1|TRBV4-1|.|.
CASSPLGVRAYNEQFF
TGCGCCAGCAGCCCTCTAGGGGTGCGAGCCTACAATGAGCAGTTCTTC
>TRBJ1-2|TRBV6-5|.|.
CASSKQGLSYGYTF
TGTGCCAGCAGCAAACAGGGACTTAGCTATGGCTACACCTTC
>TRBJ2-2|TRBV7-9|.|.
CASSLPLGGELFF
TGTGCCAGCAGCTTACCCCTTGGCGGGGAGCTGTTTTTT
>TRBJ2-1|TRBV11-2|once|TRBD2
CASSKQSGGAGEQFF
TGTGCCAGCAGCAAACAAAGCGGGGGGGCTGGTGAGCAGTTCTTC